This T cell receptor (beta chain) was identified in a study of post-analysis software for immune sequencing data. The V end was cut by 6 bases, the J end by 1 base, with 15 bases between. Germline lookup yields CDR1 MDHEN and CDR2 SYDVKM. CDR3 size: 15 residues. Study results and limitations: Four to six TRBV segments appeared more often in patients than in controls, and TRBV5-6, TRBV5-1 and TRBV20-1 were among these.

The authors incorporated unique molecular identifiers into the TCR beta cDNA libraries. TCRdb fed the PCR reads into MiXCR, producing one record per CDR3 protein. The data show 750,000 to 950,000 distinct CDR3 sequences, approximately 53% seen once. This clonotype came up a few times. Its antigen is as yet unknown. The chain combines TRBV28 with TRBJ2-5, with TRBD2 as a possible D gene (5 bases). The material sequenced was blood. The sequence derives from a girl between 10 and 17 years old with multiple sclerosis. CDR3 amino acids: CASSLPLVSQETQYF. For the CDR3, the DNA is TGTGCCAGCAGCCTCCCACTAGTATCCCAAGAGACCCAGTACTTC.